The T cell receptor beta chain described here comes from a study of blood T cell repertoires in COVID-19. Profiled with immunoSEQ multiplex PCR; TCRdb holds only in-frame clones, not every one. The sample lists about 150,000 clones, about 88% occurring once. The sequencing input was peripheral blood. The source of this sequence is a human donor with acute or convalescent COVID-19. The donor label of this sample is uncertain.

Here the CDR3 DNA reads TGTGCCACCAGTGATTTCGAACAGGGGGCCACCGGGGAGCTGTTTTTT. It yields the protein CATSDFEQGATGELFF. The V call is TRBV24-1, the J call TRBJ2-2; 9 positions match TRBD1. J lost 4 bases, V lost 1 base, and 3 bases had no gene match. Germline CDR1 and CDR2: KGHDR and SFDVKD. The CDR3 is 16 amino acids.